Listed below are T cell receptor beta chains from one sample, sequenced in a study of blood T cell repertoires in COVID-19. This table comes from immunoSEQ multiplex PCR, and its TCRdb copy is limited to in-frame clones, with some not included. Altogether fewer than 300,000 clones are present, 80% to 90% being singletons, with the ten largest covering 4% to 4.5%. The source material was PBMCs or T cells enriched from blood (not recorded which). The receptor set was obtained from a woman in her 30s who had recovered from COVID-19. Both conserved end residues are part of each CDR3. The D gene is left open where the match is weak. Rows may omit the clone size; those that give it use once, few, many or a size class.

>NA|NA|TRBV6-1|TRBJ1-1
TGTGCCAGCATGCTACAGGGTTATTACACTGAAGCTTTCTTT
CASMLQGYYTEAFF
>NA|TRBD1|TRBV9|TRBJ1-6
TGTGCCAGCAGCGTAGGGGAGGGCCTCGGGACAGGCAATTCACCCCTCCACTTT
CASSVGEGLGTGNSPLHF
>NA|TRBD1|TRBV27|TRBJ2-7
TGTGCCAGCAGTAGGCAGGGACAGGGAACCTACGAGCAGTACTTC
CASSRQGQGTYEQYF
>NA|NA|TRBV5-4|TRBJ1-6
TGTGCCAGCAGCCCCGGGGGGAAGTCCTATAATTCACCCCTCCACTTT
CASSPGGKSYNSPLHF
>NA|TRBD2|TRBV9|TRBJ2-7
TGTGCCAGCAGCGTAGGAGGCGGGGGAGCGGTAGAGCAGTACTTC
CASSVGGGGAVEQYF
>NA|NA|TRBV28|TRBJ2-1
TGTGCCAACAGCCGCGGGGATGAGCAGTTCTTC
CANSRGDEQFF
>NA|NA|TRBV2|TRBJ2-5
TGTGCCAGCCAAAGTGGAGGAGAGACCCAGTACTTC
CASQSGGETQYF
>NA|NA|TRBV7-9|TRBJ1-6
TGTGCCAGCAGCCATCATGGGGCAACCTATAATTCACCCCTCCACTTT
CASSHHGATYNSPLHF
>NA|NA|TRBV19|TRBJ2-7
TGTGCCAGTAGTATAGTAGGGACAAAGGACGAGCAGTACTTC
CASSIVGTKDEQYF
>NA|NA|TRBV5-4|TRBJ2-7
TGTGCCAGCAGCTTGGAGGGAGGTAGCGACGAGCAGTACTTC
CASSLEGGSDEQYF
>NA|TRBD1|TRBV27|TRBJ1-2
TGTGCCAGCAGTTCTCTCCCGACAGGGAAGGAGGATGGCTACACCTTC
CASSSLPTGKEDGYTF
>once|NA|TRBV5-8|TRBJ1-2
TGTGCCAGCAGCTTTGACAGGTTATTTGGCTACACCTTC
CASSFDRLFGYTF
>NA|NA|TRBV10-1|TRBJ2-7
TGCGCCAGCAGCCGTCTACAGGGCCCATACGATGCCGAGCAGTACTTC
CASSRLQGPYDAEQYF
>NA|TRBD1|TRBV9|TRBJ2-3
TGTGCCAGCAGCACCCGGACAGGGGAAGGCACAGATACGCAGTATTTT
CASSTRTGEGTDTQYF
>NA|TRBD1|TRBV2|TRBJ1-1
TGTGCCAGCAGTACCCACAGGGGAAACACTGAAGCTTTCTTT
CASSTHRGNTEAFF
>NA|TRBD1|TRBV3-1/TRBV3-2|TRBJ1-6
TGTGCCAGCAGCCTGAGGTCGGGTCGACAGGGGTTGTCACCCCTCCACTTT
CASSLRSGRQGLSPLHF
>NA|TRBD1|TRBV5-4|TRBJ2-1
TGTGCCAGCAGCAGGACAGGCGCCTACAATGAGCAGTTCTTC
CASSRTGAYNEQFF
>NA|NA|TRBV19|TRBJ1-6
TGTGCCAGCACCCCCCGGCAGGGTAGATCACCCCTCCACTTT
CASTPRQGRSPLHF
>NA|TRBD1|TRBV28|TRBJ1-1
TGTGCCAGCAGTGTACCCGGGACAGGGAGGCTCCTAGCTTTCTTT
CASSVPGTGRLLAFF
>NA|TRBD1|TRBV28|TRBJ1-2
TGTGCCAGCAGATATGACAGGGGGTCTGGCTACACCTTC
CASRYDRGSGYTF
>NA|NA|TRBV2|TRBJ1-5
TGTGCCAGCAGGGAGAAAGTCGGTGGAGGAGGCAATCAGCCCCAGCATTTT
CASREKVGGGGNQPQHF
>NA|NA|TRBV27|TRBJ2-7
TGTGCCAGCAGTCTCTCGGACTCCCTTACCTACGAGCAGTACTTC
CASSLSDSLTYEQYF
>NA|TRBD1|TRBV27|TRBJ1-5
TGTGCCAGCAGTGGCAGGGGGAGCAATCAGCCCCAGCATTTT
CASSGRGSNQPQHF
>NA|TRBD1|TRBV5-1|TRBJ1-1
TGCGCCAGCAGCTTGGACCGGACAGGGAGGTTAATTAACACTGAAGCTTTCTTT
CASSLDRTGRLINTEAFF
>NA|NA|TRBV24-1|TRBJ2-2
TGTGCCACCAGCCCGGACATACCGAACACCGGGGAGCTGTTTTTT
CATSPDIPNTGELFF
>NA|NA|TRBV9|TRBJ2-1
TGTGCCAGCAGCGAGATAGCGGCTGCCTACAATGAGCAGTTCTTC
CASSEIAAAYNEQFF
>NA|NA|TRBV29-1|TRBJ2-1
TGCAGCGTTGAAGATGGTCGCGGAGAAACATTCTTC
CSVEDGRGETFF
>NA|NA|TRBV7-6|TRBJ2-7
TGTGCCAGCAGCTTAGGTACTGGGGGCGACTTCTCCTACGAGCAGTACTTC
CASSLGTGGDFSYEQYF
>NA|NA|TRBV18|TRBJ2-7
TGTGCCAGCTCACCGCCGGGTGCGAACGAGCAGTACTTC
CASSPPGANEQYF
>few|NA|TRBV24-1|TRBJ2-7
TGTGCCACCCAATCCGGGGAAAGCTCCTACGAGCAGTACTTC
CATQSGESSYEQYF
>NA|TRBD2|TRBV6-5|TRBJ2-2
TGTGCCAGCAGTCTAGCGGGGGGGAGCACCGGGGAGCTGTTTTTT
CASSLAGGSTGELFF
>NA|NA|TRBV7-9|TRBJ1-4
TGTGCCAGCAGCCTCTCTGAAAAACTGTTTTTT
CASSLSEKLFF
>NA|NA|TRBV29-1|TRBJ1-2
TGCAGCGTTGAAGATGGTGGCAGGGATGGCTACACCTTC
CSVEDGGRDGYTF
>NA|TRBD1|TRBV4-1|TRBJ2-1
TGCGCCAGCAGCCAACGGGACAGCCCCTACAATGAGCAGTTCTTC
CASSQRDSPYNEQFF
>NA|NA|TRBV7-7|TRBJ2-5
TGTGCCAGCAGCCGGACAGACTCGGAGACCCAGTACTTC
CASSRTDSETQYF
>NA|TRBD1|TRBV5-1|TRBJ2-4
TGCGCCAGCAGCCCTGGACAGGTCAAAAACATTCAGTACTTC
CASSPGQVKNIQYF
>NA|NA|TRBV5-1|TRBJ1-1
TGCGCCAGCAGCTTAGGGCAGGGTTACACTGAAGCTTTCTTT
CASSLGQGYTEAFF
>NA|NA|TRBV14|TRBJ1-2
TGTGCCAGCAGCCTTAGGGCGGGGTTCGGCAACTATGGCTACACCTTC
CASSLRAGFGNYGYTF
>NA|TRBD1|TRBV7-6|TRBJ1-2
TGTGCCATTCCCCGGGACAGATCAGGGAACTATGGCTACACCTTC
CAIPRDRSGNYGYTF
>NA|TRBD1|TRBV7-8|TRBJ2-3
TGTGCCAGCAGCCCATCAGGGGGCAGCGCAGATACGCAGTATTTT
CASSPSGGSADTQYF
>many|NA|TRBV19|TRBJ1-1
TGTGCCAGTAGCCCGCTGGGGGGGCCCACTGAAGCTTTCTTT
CASSPLGGPTEAFF
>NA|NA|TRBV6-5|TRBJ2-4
TGTGCCAGCAGGGCGGGACTGCTAGCCAAAAACATTCAGTACTTC
CASRAGLLAKNIQYF
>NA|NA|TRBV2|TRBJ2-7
TGTGCCAGCAGGGGACTCGACTACGAGCAGTACTTC
CASRGLDYEQYF
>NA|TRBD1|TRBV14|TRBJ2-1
TGTGCCAGCAGCCAGATTGGCAGGGGGCGATTCAATGAGCAGTTCTTC
CASSQIGRGRFNEQFF
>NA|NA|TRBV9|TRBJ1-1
TGTGCCAGCAGCGTAGGCGTTACCCAAGCTGAAGCTTTCTTT
CASSVGVTQAEAFF
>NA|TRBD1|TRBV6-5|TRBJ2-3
TGTGCCAGCACACGACAGGGGAACACAGATACGCAGTATTTT
CASTRQGNTDTQYF
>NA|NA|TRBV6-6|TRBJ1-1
TGTGCCAGCAGTCAGGAGTCGGGACAATGGAAAGGGAACACTGAAGCTTTCTTT
CASSQESGQWKGNTEAFF
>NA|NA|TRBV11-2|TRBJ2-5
TGTGCCAGCCGTCGGGGATCCCACCAAGAGACCCAGTACTTC
CASRRGSHQETQYF
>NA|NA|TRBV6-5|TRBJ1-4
TGTGCCAGCAGGCGTTCAGGGCTCGCTAATGAAAAACTGTTTTTT
CASRRSGLANEKLFF
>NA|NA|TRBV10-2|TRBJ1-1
TGCGCCAGCAGTGAATCGGACAGAAACACTGAAGCTTTCTTT
CASSESDRNTEAFF
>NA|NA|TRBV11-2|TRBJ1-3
TGTGCCAGCAGCTTCGGCAGGGTGGATACTGGAAACACCATATATTTT
CASSFGRVDTGNTIYF
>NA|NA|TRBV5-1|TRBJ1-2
TGCGCCAGCAGCTTGGCTCGTGCAGGTGCCAACTATGGCTACACCTTC
CASSLARAGANYGYTF
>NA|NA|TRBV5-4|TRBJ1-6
TGTGCCAGCAGCTTGAATGGAGAGAATTCACCCCTCCACTTT
CASSLNGENSPLHF
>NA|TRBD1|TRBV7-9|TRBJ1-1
TGTGCCAGCAGCTTGGGGACAGGGAACACTGAAGCTTTCTTT
CASSLGTGNTEAFF
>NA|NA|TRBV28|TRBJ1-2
TGTGCCAGCACGGGGGGTAGCTATGGCTACACCTTC
CASTGGSYGYTF
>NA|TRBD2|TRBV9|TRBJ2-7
TGTGCCAGCAGTGGGGAGTTTAGCGGGGGATACAACTACGAGCAGTACTTC
CASSGEFSGGYNYEQYF
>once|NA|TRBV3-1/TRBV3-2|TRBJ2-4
TGTGCCAGCAGCCAATCGGGGACTGGGAACATTCAGTACTTC
CASSQSGTGNIQYF